This T cell receptor (beta chain) was captured by sequencing in a study of shared clonotypes between healthy human individuals. Study details: The plates for each donor numbered three CD4 naive, three CD4 memory, two CD8 naive and one CD8 memory. Study-level results: Clonotypes which were not shared had lower generation probabilities than clonotypes that all four donors shared. Naive CD4 clonotype sharing across a few donors was approximately 5%.

The method was immunoSEQ multiplex PCR; TCRdb's version includes in-frame clones alone and lacks a portion of them. The table records 950,000 to 1,100,000 clones, 75% to 80% of them present only once. Notes on this clone: Its antigen is currently unknown.

The CDR3 extends over 19 amino acids. Germline lookup yields CDR1 MDHEN and CDR2 SYDVKM. The J segment lost 4 bases and the V segment lost 6 bases, leaving 20 bases of the junction unmatched. The gene calls are TRBV28 and TRBJ2-7, with 11 bases matching TRBD2. This TCR was sampled from a man younger than 35 in good health. Some clones in this sample may be carry-over from other donors' samples. Sequencing was carried out using memory CD4+ T cells from PBMCs. Subset meaning: CD45RA-negative fraction. CDR3 protein: CASSPSTSGRQLRKYEQYF. The CDR3 coding sequence is TGTGCCAGCAGCCCCTCTACTAGCGGGAGACAGCTCCGGAAGTACGAGCAGTACTTC.